Listed here are 15 T cell receptor beta chains from one sample, sequenced in a study of T cell changes during pregnancy in multiple sclerosis. Data came from immunoSEQ multiplex PCR; TCRdb stores just in-frame clones and leaves some out. This sample yields approximately 9,300 clones, of which 83% are seen a single time; 15% to 20% belongs to the top ten. The starting material was CD8+ T cells from peripheral blood mononuclear cells, obtained in the third trimester of pregnancy. These receptor sequences come from a female donor in good health, enrolled as a control in a pregnancy study.

The chain recombines TRBV7-9 with TRBJ2-7; 10 bases agree with TRBD2. From germline, CDR1 is SEHNR and CDR2 FQNEAQ (reference sequence). There are 14 residues in the CDR3. The trim removed 5 bases at V and 6 bases at J, leaving 7 bases unmatched. The CDR3 region is CASSAPGLASEQYF. CDR3 DNA sequence: TGTGCCAGCAGCGCGCCGGGACTAGCGAGCGAGCAGTACTTC.

The rearrangement uses TRBV5-1 and TRBJ1-1; D uncertain. The CDR3 has 16 amino acids. Between the trimmed V and J ends, which lost 0 bases and 3 bases, there was a span of 15 bases. Germline V lookup: CDR1 SGHRS, CDR2 YFSETQ. This chain's CDR3 is CASSLGTSTRDTEAFF. The CDR3 DNA reads as TGCGCCAGCAGCTTGGGGACCTCCACGAGGGACACTGAAGCTTTCTTT.

V gene TRBV27 combines with J gene TRBJ2-7, with 7 positions matching TRBD1. After removal of 5 bases from V and 3 bases from J, the junction contained 4 bases not matched to a gene. CDR1 is MNHEY, CDR2 SMNVEV, per germline (reference sequence). The CDR3 consists of 13 residues. The CDR3 protein is CASSPGTVYEQYF. The CDR3 DNA follows: TGTGCCAGCAGTCCCGGGACAGTCTACGAGCAGTACTTC.

The sample holds one count of this clone. The V and J genes are TRBV4-3 and TRBJ1-1, with a tentative D call TRBD1 (5 bases). Germline V lookup: CDR1 LGHNA, CDR2 YSLEER. The CDR3 runs to 19 residues. V lost 0 bases and J 0 bases, leaving 20 bases between the germline ends. The CDR3 bases are TGCGCCAGCAGCCAAGATCTTAAAAGGGCAGGGTCCCTGAACACTGAAGCTTTCTTT. This sequence encodes CASSQDLKRAGSLNTEAFF.

The chain has TRBV9 and TRBJ1-1; D not resolved. The germline V gene encodes CDR1 SGDLS and CDR2 YYNGEE. Trimming removed 3 bases at V and 1 base at J, with 10 bases between. This CDR3 spans 14 amino acids. The chain's CDR3 is CASSALTENTEAFF. In DNA form, the CDR3 reads TGTGCCAGCAGCGCCCTCACAGAGAACACTGAAGCTTTCTTT.

The chain couples TRBV11-3 to TRBJ1-6; D unresolved. With 3 bases removed from V and 9 bases from J, the gap between germline ends came to 6 bases. CDR3 length: 12 amino acids. Per germline, CDR1 SGHNT and CDR2 YENEEA. Here the CDR3 reads CASSLGGSPLHF. CDR3 in DNA: TGTGCCAGCAGCTTGGGAGGTTCACCCCTCCACTTT. The full variable domain, in which reference TRBV11-3 and TRBJ1-6 provide the parts outside the CDR3, is EAGVVQSPRYKIIEKKQPVAFWCNPISGHNTLYWYLQNLGQGPELLIRYENEEAVDDSQLPKDRFSAERLKGVDSTLKIQPAELGDSAVYLCASSLGGSPLHFGNGTRLTVT.

V gene TRBV4-2 combines with J gene TRBJ2-7, with TRBD1 matching 9 bases. CDR3 length equals 14 residues. Germline-derived CDR1 and CDR2 are LGHNA and YNFKEQ. Unmatched junction bases numbered 7, after V lost 4 bases and J lost 6 bases. In DNA form, the CDR3 reads TGTGCCAGCAGCCCCCCGACAGGGGGAGGCGAGCAGTACTTC. This codes for CASSPPTGGGEQYF.

V usage is TRBV6-1 and J usage is TRBJ2-7; D not certain. This CDR3 spans 15 amino acids. Per the germline V gene, CDR1 is MNHNS and CDR2 is SASEGT. The V end lost 1 base, the J end lost 1 base, and 11 bases lay between the germline ends. The CDR3, as DNA: TGTGCCAGCAGTGAAGGGGCAGGTCCGTCCTACGAGCAGTACTTC. Protein product: CASSEGAGPSYEQYF.

The CDR3 bases are TGTGCCAGCAGCTTAAGGCCCGGGACAGGGGCTTCAGGCGAGCAGTACTTC. This codes for CASSLRPGTGASGEQYF. This rearrangement joins TRBV7-8 to TRBJ2-7, with 10 nucleotides matching TRBD1. V gave up 2 bases and J gave up 6 bases; unmatched junction bases: 13. The germline gives CDR1 SGHVS, CDR2 FQNEAQ. The CDR3 is 17 amino acids. Full variable domain (remainder filled in from reference TRBV7-8 and TRBJ2-7): GAGVSQSPRYKVAKRGQDVALRCDPISGHVSLFWYQQALGQGPEFLTYFQNEAQLDKSGLPSDRFFAERPEGSVSTLKIQRTQQEDSAVYLCASSLRPGTGASGEQYFGPGTRLTVT.

V usage is TRBV19 and J usage is TRBJ1-1; D unresolved. The V and J ends lost 3 bases and 1 base respectively, with 15 bases between them. The CDR3 covers 16 residues. The germline gives CDR1 LNHDA, CDR2 SQIVND (reference sequence). CDR3 in DNA: TGTGCCAGTAGTATGAGTCAGCGCATCGGGAACACTGAAGCTTTCTTT. Amino acid sequence: CASSMSQRIGNTEAFF.

This chain connects TRBV4-3 to TRBJ2-1; TRBD1 aligns across 7 bases. Per the germline V gene, CDR1 is LGHNA and CDR2 is YSLEER. With 1 base clipped from V and 8 bases from J, the junction kept 8 bases outside the gene matches. This CDR3 is 15 amino acids long. The CDR3 loop is CASSQGTGGNYEQFF. CDR3 bases: TGCGCCAGCAGCCAAGGGACAGGAGGAAATTATGAGCAGTTCTTC.

This rearrangement joins TRBV19 to TRBJ1-2; TRBD1 agrees at 7 bases. CDR1 and CDR2 from the germline V gene are LNHDA and SQIVND (reference sequence). The CDR3 spans 15 residues. V lost 5 bases and J lost 4; bases outside the gene matches: 10. DNA of the CDR3: TGTGCCAGTAGTGTAACCGGGACAGCCTCCTATGGCTACACCTTC. Its translation: CASSVTGTASYGYTF.

The chain employs TRBV27 and TRBJ2-2; tentatively, D is TRBD1 (6 bases). The CDR3 is made up of 13 amino acids. CDR1 is MNHEY, CDR2 SMNVEV, per germline (reference sequence). V was pared by 2 bases and J by 6 bases, with 7 bases between. The CDR3 loop reads CASSLTGPGELFF. The CDR3 nucleotides read TGTGCCAGCAGTTTAACAGGGCCCGGGGAGCTGTTTTTT.

This clone was picked up one time. The genes are TRBV5-8 and TRBJ1-1; 8 bases are a match to TRBD1. From germline, CDR1 is SGHTS and CDR2 YDEGEE. The CDR3 is made up of 16 amino acids. J was trimmed by 0 bases and V by 2 bases; bases with no gene match: 6. The DNA of the CDR3 is TGTGCCAGCAGCTTCCGGGACAGGACAATGAACACTGAAGCTTTCTTT. Protein product: CASSFRDRTMNTEAFF.

This clone was seen a handful of times. The chain uses TRBV1 and TRBJ2-7; no check of the table's D call, TRBD1, against the DNA was made. TRBV1 represents a pseudogene. CDR3 length: 18 residues. This CDR3 is CTSSQEAGTYNPRHEQYF. In nucleotides, the CDR3 is TGCACCAGCAGCCAAGAGGCTGGAACATATAACCCCAGGCACGAGCAGTACTTC.